The present T cell receptor (beta chain) was sequenced within a study of blood T cell repertoires in COVID-19. Across the study: Samples representing acute and convalescent COVID-19 were sourced from the United States, Italy and Spain.

Measured with immunoSEQ multiplex PCR; TCRdb has only the in-frame clones, and not every one. Of fewer than 130,000 clones in the sample, 85% were seen once. Germline V gene lookup returns CDR1 SEHNR and CDR2 FQNEAQ (reference sequence). Germline trimming cut 1 base from V and 4 bases from J; bases unmatched to any gene: 7. This CDR3 has 15 amino acids. The specimen sequenced was peripheral blood. The TCR originated in a human donor in a cohort sampled during active COVID-19. The chain recombines TRBV7-9 with TRBJ2-7; TRBD1 agrees at 7 bases. CDR3 protein: CASSLGPGRGYEQYF. In DNA form, the CDR3 reads TGTGCCAGCAGCTTAGGGCCCGGCAGGGGGTACGAGCAGTACTTC.